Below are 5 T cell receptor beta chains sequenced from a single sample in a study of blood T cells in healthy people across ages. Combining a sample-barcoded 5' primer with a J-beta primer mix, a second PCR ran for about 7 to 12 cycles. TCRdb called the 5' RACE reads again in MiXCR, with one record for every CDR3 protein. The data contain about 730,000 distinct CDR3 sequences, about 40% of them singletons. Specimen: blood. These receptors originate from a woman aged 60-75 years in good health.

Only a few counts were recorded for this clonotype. CDR3 residues: CASSLGGLPYEQYF. The CDR3 DNA reads as TGTGCCAGCAGTTTGGGCGGACTTCCCTACGAGCAGTACTTC. The chain carries TRBV12-3 or TRBV12-4 and TRBJ2-7; possible D gene TRBD2, 5 bases. This CDR3 contains 14 residues. With 3 bases removed from V and 2 bases from J, the gap between germline ends came to 11 bases.

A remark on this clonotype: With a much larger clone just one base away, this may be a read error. In nucleotides, the CDR3 is TGTGTCAGCAGCGACACATACGAGCAGTACTTC. It is translated as CVSSDTYEQYF. The chain links TRBV3-1 to TRBJ2-7; no firm D call. Germline V gene sequence: CDR1 LGHDT, CDR2 YNNKEL (reference sequence). This CDR3 comprises 11 residues.

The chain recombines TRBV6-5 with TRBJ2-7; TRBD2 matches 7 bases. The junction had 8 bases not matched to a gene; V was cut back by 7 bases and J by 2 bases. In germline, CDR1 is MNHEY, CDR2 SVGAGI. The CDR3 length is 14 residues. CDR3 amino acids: CASTIGLGAYEQYF. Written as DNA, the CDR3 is TGTGCCAGCACCATCGGACTAGGGGCCTACGAGCAGTACTTC.

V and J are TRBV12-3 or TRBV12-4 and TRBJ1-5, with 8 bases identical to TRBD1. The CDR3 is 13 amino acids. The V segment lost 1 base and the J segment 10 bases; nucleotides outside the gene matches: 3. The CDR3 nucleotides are TGTGCCAGCAGTTTAGTAGGGACAGGCCCCCAGCATTTT. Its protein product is CASSLVGTGPQHF.

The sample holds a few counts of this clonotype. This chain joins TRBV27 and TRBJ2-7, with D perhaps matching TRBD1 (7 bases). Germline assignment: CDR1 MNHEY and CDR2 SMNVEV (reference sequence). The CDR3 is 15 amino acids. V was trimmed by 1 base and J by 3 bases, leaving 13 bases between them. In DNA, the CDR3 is TGTGCCAGCAGTTTATTGGCAGGGGGGTACTACGAGCAGTACTTC. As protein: CASSLLAGGYYEQYF.